What follows are 9 T cell receptor beta chains derived from one specimen sequenced in a study of CD8 T cells in ankylosing spondylitis. One entry per CDR3 protein results from TCRdb running MiXCR on the 5' RACE reads. The table records around 88,000 distinct CDR3 sequences, approximately 9% of them present only once. Specimen: blood, either unsorted or a sorted T cell fraction (not recorded which). The source is a male donor with ankylosing spondylitis or in good health (not recorded which).

This clonotype was seen repeatedly, ten times or more. CDR3 sequence: CMPTSYQETQYF. In DNA, the CDR3 is TGCATGCCGACTTCGTACCAAGAGACCCAGTACTTC. V and J are TRBV20-1 and TRBJ2-5, with unresolved D. Germline assignment: CDR1 DFQATT and CDR2 SNEGSKA (reference sequence). The CDR3 is made up of 12 amino acids.

This clonotype was recorded at least ten times. This chain links TRBV28 with TRBJ1-1; 7 positions match TRBD1. V was clipped by 5 bases and J by 5 bases; unmatched bases: 11. CDR1 and CDR2 from the germline V gene are MDHEN and SYDVKM. The CDR3 is made up of 15 amino acids. CDR3 sequence (DNA): TGTGCCAGCAGTGCCTTCGCAGGGGGTGGAACTGAAGCTTTCTTT. Amino acids: CASSAFAGGGTEAFF. Based on the CDR3 plus reference TRBV28 and TRBJ1-1, the full variable domain is DVKVTQSSRYLVKRTGEKVFLECVQDMDHENMFWYRQDPGLGLRLIYFSYDVKMKEKGDIPEGYSVSREKKERFSLILESASTNQTSMYLCASSAFAGGGTEAFFGQGTRLTVV.

This clonotype was picked up many times. The J gene is TRBJ1-2, the V gene TRBV6-5, with D perhaps TRBD1 (5 bases). This CDR3 contains 14 residues. CDR1 is MNHEY and CDR2 is SVGAGI in the germline V gene. Trimming cost V 0 bases and J 5 bases, with 10 bases left between them. The CDR3 sequence: CASSYSGTDYGYTF. The CDR3 nucleotides are TGTGCCAGCAGTTACTCCGGGACGGATTATGGCTACACCTTC.

Many counts were recorded for this clonotype. This chain links TRBV10-1 with TRBJ2-5; weak D call: TRBD2 (5 bases). From germline, CDR1 is WNHNN and CDR2 SYGVQD (reference sequence). The CDR3 sequence is 16 residues long. Trimming took off 2 bases at V and 5 bases at J, with 18 bases between the two ends. The CDR3, as DNA: TGCGCCAGCAGTGAGGGGTATCCTACTAGAGGGGAGACCCAGTACTTC. This sequence encodes CASSEGYPTRGETQYF.

This rearrangement joins TRBV25-1 to TRBJ2-1; 13 nucleotides match TRBD2. Trimming cost V 3 bases and J 9 bases; bases outside gene matches: 8. The germline V gene encodes CDR1 MGHDK and CDR2 SYGVNS. There are 16 residues in the CDR3. Here the CDR3 reads CASSDLLAGGTVEQFF. The CDR3 coding sequence is TGTGCCAGCAGTGATTTACTAGCGGGGGGGACTGTTGAGCAGTTCTTC.

This clonotype was counted many times. The chain employs TRBV12-3 or TRBV12-4 and TRBJ1-2; a weak D match, TRBD1 (6 bases). V gave up 11 bases and J gave up 4 bases, with 11 bases separating them. This CDR3 region has 11 residues. The CDR3 reads CAVDRLYGYTF. Written as DNA, the CDR3 is TGTGCCGTGGACAGACTCTATGGCTACACCTTC.

Only a few counts were recorded for this clonotype. Sequence at one end of the junction differs from germline and may be a read error. The chain couples TRBV29-1 to TRBJ2-7, with D maybe TRBD2 (7 bases). This CDR3 has 13 amino acids. Germline V CDR1 and CDR2: SQVTM, ANQGSEA. The CDR3 DNA is TGCAGCGTTGTTGCGGGGGCCTACGCCGAGCAGTGCTTC. Encoded protein: CSVVAGAYAEQCF.

Many counts were recorded for this clonotype. The chain joins TRBV28 to TRBJ2-1, with D perhaps TRBD1 or TRBD2 (5 bases each). Germline values: CDR1 MDHEN, CDR2 SYDVKM. With 5 bases removed from V and 14 bases from J, the gap between germline ends came to 19 bases. The CDR3 is made up of 13 amino acids. The CDR3 sequence is CASSRPGPRDEFF. CDR3 coding DNA: TGTGCCAGCAGTAGACCGGGACCCCGTGACGAGTTCTTC.

This clonotype has ten or more counts. V usage is TRBV25-1 and J usage is TRBJ2-7; no reliable D call. V was shortened by 4 bases and J by 2 bases, with 12 bases between the two germline ends. The CDR3 is made up of 14 amino acids. Looked up from germline, CDR1 is MGHDK and CDR2 is SYGVNS. CDR3 DNA: TGTGCCAGCAGTGCCACTCGGCCTCCCTACGAGCAGTACTTC. Its protein is CASSATRPPYEQYF.